The source of this T cell receptor beta chain is a study of blood T cell repertoires in COVID-19. Study background: For recovered donors of Cohort 3, there were two negative PCRs, clearance, or symptom resolution. Sample material is recorded as cDNA or gDNA derived from T cells, B-cell-depleted T cells, or PBMCs.

Methods used by the authors: Amplification from reference gene primers served as the basis for estimated nucleated cell counts. Sequencing used immunoSEQ multiplex PCR; TCRdb keeps in-frame clones, though not all of them. V and J calls and clone size are copied from that table; D and trimming were computed from the DNA. The sample yields 200,000 to 250,000 clones, around 85% seen once. The junction had 5 bases not matched to a gene; V was cut back by 3 bases and J by 6 bases. This CDR3 comprises 15 residues. In germline, CDR1 is DFQATT, CDR2 SNEGSKA (reference sequence). This TCR was sampled from a woman between 50 and 59 years old in a cohort exposed to, infected with or recovered from COVID-19 (not recorded which). This chain links TRBV20-1 with TRBJ2-3, with TRBD2 matching 14 bases. The material sequenced was PBMCs or T cells enriched from blood (not recorded which). Written as DNA, the CDR3 is TGCAGTGCTAGTGGGACTAGCGGGGGCGCGGATACGCAGTATTTT. Translated: CSASGTSGGADTQYF.